The source of this TCR beta chain is a study of cytomegalovirus exposure and HLA in healthy donors. Study summary: Roughly 80 million unique TCRs from HLA-typed donors made up an early data release. Whole-study findings and limits: A later analysis found most CMV-associated TCR beta chains apparently HLA-restricted. In a later analysis, TCR beta V- and J-gene trimming was associated with a missense DCLRE1C variant. Per a prior analysis, the majority of TCR beta V segments were productive roughly 90% or roughly 30% of the time.

Concerning this clone itself: What it binds is not known.

The PCR used 60 Vbeta and 13 Jbeta primers. Only in-frame clones appear in the TCRdb table, and some are missing; sequencing was by immunoSEQ multiplex PCR. The sample has 200,000 to 250,000 clones, roughly 90% seen once. The CDR3 runs 14 residues. Looked up from germline, CDR1 is MNHEY and CDR2 is SMNVEV (reference sequence). Trimming took 6 bases from V and 4 from J; bases not matched to a gene: 6. The sequence was obtained from a woman between 18 and 29 years old in good health and CMV-seronegative. The rearrangement links TRBV27 to TRBJ2-7; the match to TRBD1 covers 10 bases. The sequenced sample was PBMCs. CDR3: CASSRTGGGYEQYF. DNA for the CDR3: TGTGCCAGCAGCCGGACAGGGGGTGGGTACGAGCAGTACTTC.